This record looks at one T cell receptor beta chain sequence and its context. Its cognate antigen is unknown. This sample stems from a study of T cell repertoires in cytomegalovirus infection. Study overall: CMV infection and matching HLA type were both indicated by public TCR beta signatures. General observations from the study: Identification of carriers of CMV plus the relevant HLA was performed using cumulative public TCR beta family frequency. HLA-C-restricted CMV-specific TCR beta clonotypes were dominant in the ex vivo response.

This CDR3 spans 14 amino acids. V was pared by 3 bases and J by 7 bases, with 16 bases between. Germline V gene lookup returns CDR1 DFQATT and CDR2 SNEGSKA (reference sequence). TCRdb passed the reads through MiXCR, listing each CDR3 protein once. Seen here are some 110,000 distinct CDR3 sequences, over 9.5% observed once, and the top ten hold 31%. The clonotype comes from a human donor in good health (CMV status not recorded). Some clones in this sample may be carry-over from other donors' samples. The chain recombines TRBV20-1 with TRBJ1-5; maybe TRBD1 (6 bases). The sample taken for sequencing was PBMCs, sequenced either directly or after in vitro stimulation (not recorded which). As DNA, the CDR3 is TGCAGTGCTAGGAAGACAGGCCCATGGCAGCCCCAGCATTTT. Amino acids: CSARKTGPWQPQHF.